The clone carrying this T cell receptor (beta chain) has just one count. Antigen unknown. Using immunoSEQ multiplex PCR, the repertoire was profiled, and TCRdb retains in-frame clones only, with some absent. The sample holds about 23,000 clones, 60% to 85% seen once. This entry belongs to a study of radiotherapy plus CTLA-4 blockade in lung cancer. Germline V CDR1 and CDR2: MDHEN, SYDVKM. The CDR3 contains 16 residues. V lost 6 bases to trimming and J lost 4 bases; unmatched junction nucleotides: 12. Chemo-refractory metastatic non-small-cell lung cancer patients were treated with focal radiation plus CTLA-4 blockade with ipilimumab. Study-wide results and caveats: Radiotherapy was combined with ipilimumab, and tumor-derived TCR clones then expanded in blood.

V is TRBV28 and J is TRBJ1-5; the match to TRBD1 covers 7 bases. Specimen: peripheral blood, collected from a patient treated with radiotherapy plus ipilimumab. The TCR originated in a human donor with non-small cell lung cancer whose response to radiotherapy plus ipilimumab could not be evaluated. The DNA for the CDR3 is TGTGCCAGCAGCAGTTCTATCGCAGGGGGAAATCAGCCCCAGCATTTT. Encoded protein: CASSSSIAGGNQPQHF. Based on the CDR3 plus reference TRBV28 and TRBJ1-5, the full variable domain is DVKVTQSSRYLVKRTGEKVFLECVQDMDHENMFWYRQDPGLGLRLIYFSYDVKMKEKGDIPEGYSVSREKKERFSLILESASTNQTSMYLCASSSSIAGGNQPQHFGDGTRLSIL.